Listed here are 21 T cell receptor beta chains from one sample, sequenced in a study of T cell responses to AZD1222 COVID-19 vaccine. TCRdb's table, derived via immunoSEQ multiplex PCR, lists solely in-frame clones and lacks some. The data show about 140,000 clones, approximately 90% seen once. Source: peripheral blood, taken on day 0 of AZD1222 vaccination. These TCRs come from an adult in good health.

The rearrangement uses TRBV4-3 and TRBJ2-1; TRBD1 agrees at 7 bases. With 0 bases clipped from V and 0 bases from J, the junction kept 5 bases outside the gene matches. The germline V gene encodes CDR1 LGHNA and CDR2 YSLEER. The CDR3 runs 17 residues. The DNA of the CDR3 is TGCGCCAGCAGCCAAGAAGCCAGGGGGAGCTCCTACAATGAGCAGTTCTTC. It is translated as CASSQEARGSSYNEQFF.

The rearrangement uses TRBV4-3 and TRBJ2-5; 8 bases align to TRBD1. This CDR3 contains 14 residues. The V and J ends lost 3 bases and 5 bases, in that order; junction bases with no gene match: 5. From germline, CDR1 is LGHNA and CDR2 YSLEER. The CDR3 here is CASSQDRVRETQYF. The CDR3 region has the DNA TGCGCCAGCAGCCAGGACAGGGTCCGGGAGACCCAGTACTTC.

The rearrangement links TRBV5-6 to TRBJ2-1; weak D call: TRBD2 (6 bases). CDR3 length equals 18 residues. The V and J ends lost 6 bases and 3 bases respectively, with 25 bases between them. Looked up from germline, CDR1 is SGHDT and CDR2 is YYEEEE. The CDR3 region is CASTDRDSYGALYNEQFF. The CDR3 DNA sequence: TGTGCCAGCACCGACCGGGACTCCTATGGGGCCCTCTACAATGAGCAGTTCTTC.

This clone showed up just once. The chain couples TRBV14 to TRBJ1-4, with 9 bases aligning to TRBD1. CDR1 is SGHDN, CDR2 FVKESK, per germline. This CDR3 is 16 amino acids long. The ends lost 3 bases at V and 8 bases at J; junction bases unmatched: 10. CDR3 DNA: TGTGCCAGCAGCCAGGCAAACAGGGGGCTCGGAGAAAAACTGTTTTTT. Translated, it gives CASSQANRGLGEKLFF. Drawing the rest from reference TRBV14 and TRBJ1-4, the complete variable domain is EAGVTQFPSHSVIEKGQTVTLRCDPISGHDNLYWYRRVMGKEIKFLLHFVKESKQDESGMPNNRFLAERTGGTYSTLKVQPAELEDSGVYFCASSQANRGLGEKLFFGSGTQLSVL.

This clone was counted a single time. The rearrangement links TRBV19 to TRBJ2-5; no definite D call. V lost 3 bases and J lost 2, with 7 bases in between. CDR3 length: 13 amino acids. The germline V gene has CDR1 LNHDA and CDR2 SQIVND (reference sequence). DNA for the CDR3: TGTGCCAGTAGTATCCTAGGGCAAGAGACCCAGTACTTC. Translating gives CASSILGQETQYF.

CDR3 loop: CASSQIGDTQYF. As DNA, the CDR3 is TGTGCCAGCAGCCAGATCGGAGATACGCAGTATTTT. The chain couples TRBV3-1 (or the pseudogene TRBV3-2) to TRBJ2-3; D unresolved. CDR3 length: 12 amino acids. V was clipped by 3 bases and J by 5 bases, with 6 bases between them. The V gene's germline CDR1 is LGHDT and CDR2 YNNKEL (reference sequence).

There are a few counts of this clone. CDR3 loop: CASSFRQGWEQFF. The CDR3, as DNA: TGTGCCAGCAGCTTCCGACAGGGCTGGGAGCAGTTCTTC. This rearrangement joins TRBV7-8 to TRBJ2-1; TRBD1 agrees at 7 bases. The V segment lost 3 bases and the J segment 10 bases; nucleotides outside the gene matches: 6. CDR3 length equals 13 residues. Germline V gene sequence: CDR1 SGHVS, CDR2 FQNEAQ.

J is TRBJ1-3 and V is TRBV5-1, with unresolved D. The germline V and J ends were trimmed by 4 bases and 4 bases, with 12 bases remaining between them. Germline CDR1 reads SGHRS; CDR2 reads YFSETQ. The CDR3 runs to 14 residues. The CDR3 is CASSLGGLGNTIYF. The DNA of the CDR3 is TGCGCCAGCAGCCTCGGTGGTCTCGGAAACACCATATATTTT.

This chain's CDR3 is CASGVLGGVTEAFF. The CDR3 DNA is TGTGCCAGCGGAGTGTTAGGGGGGGTCACTGAAGCTTTCTTT. The rearrangement joins TRBV28 to TRBJ1-1; D might be TRBD1 (6 bases). The CDR3 loop spans 14 amino acids. V lost 8 bases and J lost 4, with 17 bases in between. Per the germline V gene, CDR1 is MDHEN and CDR2 is SYDVKM.

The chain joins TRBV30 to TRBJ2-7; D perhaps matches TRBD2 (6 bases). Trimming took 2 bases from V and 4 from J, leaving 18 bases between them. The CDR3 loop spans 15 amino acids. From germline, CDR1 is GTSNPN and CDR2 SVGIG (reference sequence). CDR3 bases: TGTGCCTGGAGTAAGGGTAGCGGAGACTTATACGAGCAGTACTTC. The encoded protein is CAWSKGSGDLYEQYF.

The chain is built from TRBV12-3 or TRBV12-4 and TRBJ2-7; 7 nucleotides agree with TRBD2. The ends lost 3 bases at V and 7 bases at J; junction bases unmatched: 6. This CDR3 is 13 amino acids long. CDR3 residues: CASSLGLLREQYF. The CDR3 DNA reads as TGTGCCAGCAGTTTGGGACTACTCCGGGAGCAGTACTTC.

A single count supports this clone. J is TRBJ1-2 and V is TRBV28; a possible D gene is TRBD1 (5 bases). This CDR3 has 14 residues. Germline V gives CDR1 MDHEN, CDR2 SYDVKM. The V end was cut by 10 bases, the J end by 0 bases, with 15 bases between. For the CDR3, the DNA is TGTGCCACGAGTCGGCGGGACCCTAACTATGGCTACACCTTC. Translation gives CATSRRDPNYGYTF.

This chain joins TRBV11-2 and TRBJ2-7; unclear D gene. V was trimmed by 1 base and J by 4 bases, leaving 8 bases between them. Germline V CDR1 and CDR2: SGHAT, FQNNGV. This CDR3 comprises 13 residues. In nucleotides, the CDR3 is TGTGCCAGCAGCTTAGGCCTTGGGTACGAGCAGTACTTC. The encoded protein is CASSLGLGYEQYF.

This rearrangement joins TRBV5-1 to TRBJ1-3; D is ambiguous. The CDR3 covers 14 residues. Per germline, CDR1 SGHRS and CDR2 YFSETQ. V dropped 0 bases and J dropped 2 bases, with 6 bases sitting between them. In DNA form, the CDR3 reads TGCGCCAGCAGCTTGGACGTTGCTGGAAACACCATATATTTT. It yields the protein CASSLDVAGNTIYF.

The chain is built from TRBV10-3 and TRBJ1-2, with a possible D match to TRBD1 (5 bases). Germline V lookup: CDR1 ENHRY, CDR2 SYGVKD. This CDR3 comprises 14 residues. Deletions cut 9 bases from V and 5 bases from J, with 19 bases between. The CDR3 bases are TGTGCCATGGGAAACCGGGACGGAATATATGGCTACACCTTC. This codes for CAMGNRDGIYGYTF.

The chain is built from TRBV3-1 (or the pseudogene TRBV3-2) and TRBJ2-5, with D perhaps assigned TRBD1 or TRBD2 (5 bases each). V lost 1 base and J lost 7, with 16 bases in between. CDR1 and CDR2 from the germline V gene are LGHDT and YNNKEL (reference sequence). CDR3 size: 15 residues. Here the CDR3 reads CASSQVSGYGGTQYF. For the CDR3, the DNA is TGTGCCAGCAGCCAAGTTTCGGGGTATGGGGGGACCCAGTACTTC.

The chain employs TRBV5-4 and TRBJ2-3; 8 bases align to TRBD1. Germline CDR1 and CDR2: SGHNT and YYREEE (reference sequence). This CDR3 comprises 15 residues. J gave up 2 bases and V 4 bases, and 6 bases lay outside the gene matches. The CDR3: CASSDRTGNTDTQYF. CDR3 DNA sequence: TGTGCCAGCAGCGATCGGACAGGGAACACAGATACGCAGTATTTT.

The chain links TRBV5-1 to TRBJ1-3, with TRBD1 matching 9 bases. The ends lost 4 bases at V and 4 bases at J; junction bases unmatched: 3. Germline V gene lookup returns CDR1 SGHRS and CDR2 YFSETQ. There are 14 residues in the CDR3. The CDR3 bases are TGCGCCAGCAGCAACAGGGGGCGCGGAAACACCATATATTTT. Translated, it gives CASSNRGRGNTIYF.

The CDR3: CASSTGSYNSPLHF. The CDR3 DNA follows: TGTGCCAGCAGTACAGGGTCCTATAATTCACCCCTCCACTTT. The rearrangement links TRBV6-5 to TRBJ1-6, with D possibly matching TRBD1 (6 bases). V gave up 5 bases and J gave up 1 base, with 6 bases separating them. The CDR3 length is 14 residues. Per the germline V gene, CDR1 is MNHEY and CDR2 is SVGAGI.

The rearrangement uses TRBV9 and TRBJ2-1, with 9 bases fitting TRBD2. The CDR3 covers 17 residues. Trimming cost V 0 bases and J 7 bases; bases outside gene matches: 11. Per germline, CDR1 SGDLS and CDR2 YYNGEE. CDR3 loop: CASSVGGSGSLGNEQFF. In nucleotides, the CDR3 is TGTGCCAGCAGCGTAGGGGGTAGCGGGAGTCTTGGGAATGAGCAGTTCTTC.

The CDR3 reads CASSPDGGAWSYEQYF. CDR3 sequence (DNA): TGCGCCAGCAGCCCAGATGGGGGGGCTTGGTCCTACGAGCAGTACTTC. The V and J genes are TRBV5-1 and TRBJ2-7; D perhaps matches TRBD2 (7 bases). CDR1 and CDR2 (germline): SGHRS, YFSETQ. Trimming took off 4 bases at V and 1 base at J, with 18 bases between the two ends. The CDR3 runs to 16 residues.